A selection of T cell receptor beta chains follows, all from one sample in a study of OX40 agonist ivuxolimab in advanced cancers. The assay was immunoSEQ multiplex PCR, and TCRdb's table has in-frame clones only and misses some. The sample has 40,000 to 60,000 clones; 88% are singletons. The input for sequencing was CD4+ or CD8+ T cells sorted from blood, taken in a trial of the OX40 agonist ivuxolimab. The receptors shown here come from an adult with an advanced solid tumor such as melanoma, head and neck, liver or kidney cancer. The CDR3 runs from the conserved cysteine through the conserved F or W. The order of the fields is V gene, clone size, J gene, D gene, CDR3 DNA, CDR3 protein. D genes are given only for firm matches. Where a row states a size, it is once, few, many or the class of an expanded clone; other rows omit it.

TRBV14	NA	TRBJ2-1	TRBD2	TGTGCCAGCAGTGTTAGCGGGAGGGCTTCTTCGTATGAGCAGTTCTTC	CASSVSGRASSYEQFF
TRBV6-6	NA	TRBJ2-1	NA	TGTGCCAGCATTCCTAAGGGTCAGAGCTCCTACAATGAGCAGTTCTTC	CASIPKGQSSYNEQFF
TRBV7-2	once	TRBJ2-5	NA	TGTGCCAGCAGCTCATCCGGGGTCCAAGAGACCCAGTACTTC	CASSSSGVQETQYF
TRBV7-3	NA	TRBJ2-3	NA	TGTGCCAGCAGCCAAACGGGAACAGATACGCAGTATTTT	CASSQTGTDTQYF
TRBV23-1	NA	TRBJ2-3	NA	TGCGCCAGCAGACCAGATACGCAGTATTTT	CASRPDTQYF
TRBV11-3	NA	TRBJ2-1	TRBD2	TGTGCCAGCAGCTTAGTTCGGGGACTAGCGGCCAATGAGCAGTTCTTC	CASSLVRGLAANEQFF
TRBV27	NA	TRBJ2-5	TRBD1	TGTGCCAGCTCCCCTCGACAGGGTCTGGAGACCCAGTACTTC	CASSPRQGLETQYF
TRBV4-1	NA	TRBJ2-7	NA	TGCGCCAGCAGCCAAGAAGACAGGAGCTCCTACGAGCAGTACTTC	CASSQEDRSSYEQYF
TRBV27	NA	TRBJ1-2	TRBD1	TGTGCCAGCACCCGGACAGGGCGAACCGATGGCTACACCTTC	CASTRTGRTDGYTF
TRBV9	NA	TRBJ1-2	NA	TGTGCCAGCAGCGTAGGAGGGGCGGCCTATGGCTACACCTTC	CASSVGGAAYGYTF
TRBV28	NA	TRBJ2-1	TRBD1	TGTGCCAGCAGCTCCCTCGGGACAGGGGTCTCCTACAATGAGCAGTTCTTC	CASSSLGTGVSYNEQFF
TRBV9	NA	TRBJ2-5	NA	TGTGCCAGCAGCTTATTTAGCGGCCAAGAGACCCAGTACTTC	CASSLFSGQETQYF
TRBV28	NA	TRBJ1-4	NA	TGTGCCAGCAGCGCCTTTGGGGGTGGGAATGAAAAACTGTTTTTT	CASSAFGGGNEKLFF
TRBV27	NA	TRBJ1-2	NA	TGTGCCAGCAGTTGGACTGAAAGCCCTCGGGGCTATGGCTACACCTTC	CASSWTESPRGYGYTF
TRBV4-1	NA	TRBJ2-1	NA	TGCGCCAGCAGCCCCTTTGTTGGGGGCAATGAGCAGTTCTTC	CASSPFVGGNEQFF
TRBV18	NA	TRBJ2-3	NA	TGTGCCAGCTCATTTCGGGGGCCTAGCACAGATACGCAGTATTTT	CASSFRGPSTDTQYF
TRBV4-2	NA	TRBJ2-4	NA	TGTGCCAGCAGCCTCACTGGCAAGGGGGGCGAAAACATTCAGTACTTC	CASSLTGKGGENIQYF
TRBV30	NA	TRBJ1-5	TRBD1	TGTGCCGGGGGCCCCGGACAGGGCTATCAGCCCCAGCATTTT	CAGGPGQGYQPQHF
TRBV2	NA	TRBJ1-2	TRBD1	TGTGCCAGCAGTGGGACGGGACAGGCCTATCGAGGCTACACCTTC	CASSGTGQAYRGYTF
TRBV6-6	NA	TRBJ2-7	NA	TGTGCCAGCAGTTACTCGGCACATCGGGGGGAGCAGTACTTC	CASSYSAHRGEQYF
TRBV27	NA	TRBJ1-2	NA	TGTGCCAGCAGTCCACCTAGCGGGGGAGGCTACACCTTC	CASSPPSGGGYTF
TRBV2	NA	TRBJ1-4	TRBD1	TGTGCCAGCAGCGCTCAGGGGGGAGGTGAAAAACTGTTTTTT	CASSAQGGGEKLFF
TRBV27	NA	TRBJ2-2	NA	TGTGCCAGCAGTTGGGGCGGCGTGGGCGGGGAGCTGTTTTTT	CASSWGGVGGELFF
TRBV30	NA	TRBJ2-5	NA	TGTGCCTGGGAGGGGACCTCGACCCAGTACTTC	CAWEGTSTQYF